Below, 4 T cell receptor beta chains from the same sample are listed, as sequenced in a study of blood T cell repertoires in COVID-19. Sequenced by immunoSEQ multiplex PCR; TCRdb stores in-frame clones only, minus some. The sample contains 200,000 to 250,000 clones, roughly 82% of which appear only once. The sequenced sample was peripheral blood. The receptors originated from a woman of 80 years or more with COVID-19, enrolled during active disease.

V gene TRBV7-8 combines with J gene TRBJ1-2; 9 bases map to TRBD1. This CDR3 is built from 15 residues. Germline assignment: CDR1 SGHVS and CDR2 FQNEAQ. Losses at the gene ends were 5 bases for V and 5 bases for J; bases not matched to a gene: 9. The CDR3 DNA reads TGTGCCAGCAGCCAGGGACAGGGAGCCTCTTATGGCTACACCTTC. Translation gives CASSQGQGASYGYTF.

V is TRBV19 and J is TRBJ2-7, with 11 bases aligning to TRBD1. The CDR3 totals 13 residues. The junction had 1 base not matched to a gene; V was cut back by 3 bases and J by 6 bases. Germline CDR1 is LNHDA and CDR2 is SQIVND (reference sequence). CDR3 DNA: TGTGCCAGTAGTATGGGACAGGGGGGCGAGCAGTACTTC. This encodes CASSMGQGGEQYF.

This clone was seen a single time. In the same sample, other DNA sequences code for this CDR3. The rearrangement joins TRBV5-1 to TRBJ1-4; D might be TRBD1 (5 bases). Germline CDR1 reads SGHRS; CDR2 reads YFSETQ. The V end lost 3 bases, the J end lost 2 bases, and 11 bases lay between the germline ends. This CDR3 comprises 15 residues. The chain's CDR3 is CASSSQGGTNEKLFF. The CDR3 coding sequence is TGCGCCAGCAGCTCTCAGGGTGGCACTAATGAAAAACTGTTTTTT.

J is TRBJ1-1 and V is TRBV28; 7 bases are shared with TRBD1. CDR1 is MDHEN, CDR2 SYDVKM, per germline. The CDR3 has 17 residues. Trimming at V came to 4 bases and at J to 0 bases, leaving 11 bases not matched to a gene. This CDR3 is CASSSGDSPYMNTEAFF. In DNA, the CDR3 is TGTGCCAGCAGTTCGGGGGACAGTCCCTACATGAACACTGAAGCTTTCTTT.